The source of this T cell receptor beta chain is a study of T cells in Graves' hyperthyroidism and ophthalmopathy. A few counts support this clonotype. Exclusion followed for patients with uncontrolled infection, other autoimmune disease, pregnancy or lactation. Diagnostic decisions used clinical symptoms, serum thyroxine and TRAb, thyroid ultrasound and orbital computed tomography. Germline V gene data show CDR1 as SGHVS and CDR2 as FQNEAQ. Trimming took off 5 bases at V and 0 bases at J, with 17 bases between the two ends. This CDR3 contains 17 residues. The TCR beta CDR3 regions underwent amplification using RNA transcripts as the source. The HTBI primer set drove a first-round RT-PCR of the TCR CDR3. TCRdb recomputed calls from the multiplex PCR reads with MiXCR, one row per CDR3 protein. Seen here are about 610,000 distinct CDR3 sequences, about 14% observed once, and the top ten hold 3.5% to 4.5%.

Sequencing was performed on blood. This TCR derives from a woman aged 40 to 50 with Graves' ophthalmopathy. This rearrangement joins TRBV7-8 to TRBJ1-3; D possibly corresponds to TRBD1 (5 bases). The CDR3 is CASSVLTAGDSGNTIYF. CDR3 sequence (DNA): TGTGCCAGCAGCGTTTTGACAGCCGGAGACTCTGGAAACACCATATATTTT.